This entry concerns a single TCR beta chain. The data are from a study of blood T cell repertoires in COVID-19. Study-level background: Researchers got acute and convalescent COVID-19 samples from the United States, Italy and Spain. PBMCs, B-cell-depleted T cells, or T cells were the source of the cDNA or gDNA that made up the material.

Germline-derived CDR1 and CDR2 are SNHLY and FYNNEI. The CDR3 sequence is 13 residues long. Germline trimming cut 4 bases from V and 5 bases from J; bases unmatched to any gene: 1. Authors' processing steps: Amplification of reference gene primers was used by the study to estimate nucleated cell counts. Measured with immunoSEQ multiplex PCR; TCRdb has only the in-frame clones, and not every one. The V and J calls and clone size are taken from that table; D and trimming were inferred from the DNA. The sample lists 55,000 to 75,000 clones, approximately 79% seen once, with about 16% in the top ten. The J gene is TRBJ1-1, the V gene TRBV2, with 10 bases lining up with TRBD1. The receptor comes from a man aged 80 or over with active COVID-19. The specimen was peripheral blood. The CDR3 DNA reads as TGTGCCAGCAGTGGGGACAGGGGTACTGAAGCTTTCTTT. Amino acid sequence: CASSGDRGTEAFF. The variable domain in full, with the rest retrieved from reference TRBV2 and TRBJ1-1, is EPEVTQTPSHQVTQMGQEVILRCVPISNHLYFYWYRQILGQKVEFLVSFYNNEISEKSEIFDDQFSVERPDGSNFTLKIRSTKLEDSAMYFCASSGDRGTEAFFGQGTRLTVV.